This T cell receptor (beta chain) was obtained from a study of beta chain features in type 1 diabetes. About the study: When patients were set against healthy donors, age, gender and cell yields were similar.

Sequenced material consisted of expressed TCRB transcripts (all of the isolated RNA was reverse transcribed). Millions of reads was the average for naive, central memory and regulatory T cell samples. The method was immunoSEQ multiplex PCR; TCRdb's version includes in-frame clones alone and lacks a portion of them. Of 120,000 to 150,000 clones in the sample, around 13% were seen once. Study-level results: A moderate, significant TCRB CDR3 shortening appeared in type 1 diabetes across four CD4+ subsets. Among patients, naive, central memory and Treg TCRB repertoires appeared more similar than among healthy donors.

This clone has just a few counts. Its cognate antigen is unknown. Sequencing was done on a sample of central memory CD4+ T cells from blood. The TCR comes from a man in his late teens or twenties with type 1 diabetes.

The chain's CDR3 is CASSQGQGGITEAFF. CDR3 bases: TGCGCCAGCAGCCAAGGGCAGGGTGGGATCACTGAAGCTTTCTTT. V is TRBV4-1 and J is TRBJ1-1, with D perhaps TRBD1 (5 bases). The V end was cut by 1 base, the J end by 4 bases, with 13 bases between. This CDR3 is built from 15 residues. The germline V gene has CDR1 MGHRA and CDR2 YSYEKL.